A selection of T cell receptor beta chains follows, all from one sample in a study of cytomegalovirus exposure and HLA in healthy donors. The method was immunoSEQ multiplex PCR; TCRdb's version includes in-frame clones alone and lacks a portion of them. Of some 97,000 clones in the sample, about 77% were seen once. The specimen sequenced was PBMCs. These receptors were obtained from a woman between 50 and 59 years old in good health and CMV-seropositive. CDR3s include the opening cysteine and the closing phenylalanine or tryptophan. A D gene is named only where the DNA matches it firmly. The size entry is marked missing in some rows and otherwise reads once, few, many or a size class.

v_gene	j_gene	abundance	d_gene	CDR3aa	CDR3nt
TRBV30	TRBJ1-5	-	TRBD1	CAWSAGQGAPSNQPQHF	TGTGCCTGGAGTGCGGGACAGGGGGCCCCGAGCAATCAGCCCCAGCATTTT
TRBV2	TRBJ2-1	-	-	CASSERSGVENEQFF	TGTGCCAGCAGTGAACGGTCAGGGGTAGAAAATGAGCAGTTCTTC
TRBV6-5	TRBJ1-1	-	-	CASSYSTGFEAFF	TGTGCCAGCAGTTACTCGACGGGTTTTGAAGCTTTCTTT
TRBV9	TRBJ2-3	once	TRBD2	CASSAQRTSGTDTQYF	TGTGCCAGCAGCGCTCAGCGGACTAGCGGCACAGATACGCAGTATTTT
TRBV2	TRBJ2-3	-	-	CASSYLTRRATDTQYF	TGTGCCAGCAGTTATCTGACCCGGCGGGCCACAGATACGCAGTATTTT
TRBV19	TRBJ2-7	once	TRBD1	CASSIVGRGSIYEQYF	TGTGCCAGTAGTATAGTGGGCAGGGGGTCGATCTACGAGCAGTACTTC
TRBV6-1	TRBJ1-1	-	-	CASGRTEEAFF	TGTGCCAGCGGGCGGACAGAGGAAGCTTTCTTT
TRBV19	TRBJ1-5	-	-	CASSAHRAQPQHF	TGTGCCAGTTCCGCCCACAGGGCACAGCCCCAGCATTTT
TRBV19	TRBJ1-1	-	-	CASSRDFNEAFF	TGTGCCAGTAGCCGGGACTTCAATGAAGCTTTCTTT
TRBV9	TRBJ1-5	-	-	CASSLTGESNQPQHF	TGTGCCAGCAGCTTAACGGGAGAGAGCAATCAGCCCCAGCATTTT
TRBV9	TRBJ2-7	-	TRBD2	CASSPGLAEYEQYF	TGTGCCAGCAGCCCAGGACTAGCGGAGTACGAGCAGTACTTC
TRBV7-8	TRBJ2-3	-	TRBD2	CASSPRTSGRLTDTQYF	TGTGCCAGCAGCCCGCGGACTAGCGGGAGGCTCACAGATACGCAGTATTTT
TRBV6-5	TRBJ1-1	-	TRBD1	CASSLSTGAREAFF	TGTGCCAGCAGTCTATCCACAGGGGCTAGAGAAGCTTTCTTT
TRBV6-1	TRBJ2-1	-	-	CASGTLDSYNEQFF	TGTGCCAGTGGGACCTTGGACAGCTACAATGAGCAGTTCTTC
TRBV9	TRBJ1-2	-	TRBD1	CASSVARQGFGYTF	TGTGCCAGCAGCGTAGCTAGACAGGGGTTTGGCTACACCTTC
TRBV19	TRBJ1-5	-	TRBD1	CASSNYRGYQPQHF	TGTGCCAGTAGTAACTACAGGGGCTATCAGCCCCAGCATTTT
TRBV5-4	TRBJ2-2	-	TRBD2	CASSLAGGAVGELFF	TGTGCCAGCAGCTTGGCGGGGGGTGCAGTCGGGGAGCTGTTTTTT
TRBV6-4	TRBJ1-2	-	TRBD1	CASSDSRGGSSRYGYTF	TGTGCCAGCAGTGACTCGAGAGGGGGCAGCAGTAGGTATGGCTACACCTTC
TRBV11-2	TRBJ2-7	-	TRBD2	CASSFQRDPSYEQYF	TGTGCCAGCAGCTTCCAGCGGGACCCCTCCTACGAGCAGTACTTC
TRBV13	TRBJ2-2	-	-	CASSLGQGENTGELFF	TGTGCCAGCAGTTTGGGGCAGGGTGAGAACACCGGGGAGCTGTTTTTT
TRBV21-1	TRBJ1-3	-	-	CASSKLPGYEGSGNTIYF	TGTGCCAGCAGCAAACTACCCGGTTATGAGGGCTCTGGAAACACCATATATTTT
TRBV5-1	TRBJ1-2	few	TRBD1	CASSSAGTGLGYGYTF	TGCGCCAGCAGCTCCGCCGGGACAGGGCTTGGCTATGGCTACACCTTC
TRBV15	TRBJ1-4	-	-	CATSRGGFVGGEKLFF	TGTGCCACCAGCAGAGGGGGGTTCGTCGGGGGAGAAAAACTGTTTTTT
TRBV7-8	TRBJ1-1	-	-	CASRLRAEAFF	TGTGCCAGCAGGCTGAGGGCTGAAGCTTTCTTT
TRBV13	TRBJ2-7	-	TRBD1	CASSSGTGPGNF	TGTGCCAGCAGCTCCGGGACAGGGCCTGGGAACTTC
TRBV7-9	TRBJ1-2	-	-	CSSSLVAGGYTF	TGTTCCAGCAGCCTGGTCGCGGGAGGCTACACCTTC
TRBV9	TRBJ2-3	-	-	CASSVAGVSTDTQYF	TGTGCCAGCAGCGTAGCGGGGGTTAGCACAGATACGCAGTATTTT
TRBV6-5	TRBJ1-1	-	-	CATNHRSMNTEAFF	TGTGCCACTAACCACAGGTCCATGAACACTGAAGCTTTCTTT
TRBV10-1	TRBJ2-3	-	TRBD2	CTSSGGGAGDTQYF	TGCACCAGCAGTGGCGGGGGGGCTGGAGATACGCAGTATTTT
TRBV7-8	TRBJ1-4	-	TRBD1	CASSPNRGSNEKLFF	TGTGCCAGCAGCCCGAACAGGGGGAGTAATGAAAAACTGTTTTTT
TRBV11-2	TRBJ1-4	few	-	CASSLDRALSNEKLFF	TGTGCCAGCAGCTTAGACAGGGCCCTCTCTAATGAAAAACTGTTTTTT
TRBV4-1	TRBJ2-7	once	TRBD2	CASSATSGSYEQYF	TGCGCCAGCAGCGCGACTAGCGGGAGCTACGAGCAGTACTTC
TRBV25-1	TRBJ2-6	once	-	CASQVYGANVLTF	TGTGCCAGTCAGGTCTACGGGGCCAACGTCCTGACTTTC
TRBV7-9	TRBJ1-2	-	TRBD1	CASSLPRQGCLF	TGTGCCAGCAGCTTACCGCGACAGGGGTGCCTCTTC
TRBV6-1	TRBJ2-2	-	-	CASSGHTSGELFF	TGTGCCAGCAGTGGACATACTAGCGGGGAGCTGTTTTTT
TRBV9	TRBJ2-5	-	-	CASSAGQGWETQYF	TGTGCCAGCAGCGCGGGTCAGGGGTGGGAGACCCAGTACTTC
TRBV5-1	TRBJ1-6	-	TRBD1	CASSLGTGTGAKDSYNSPLHF	TGCGCCAGCAGCCTGGGGACCGGGACAGGGGCCAAGGACTCCTATAATTCACCCCTCCACTTT
TRBV4-1	TRBJ2-5	-	TRBD2	CASSQVLSGVETQYF	TGCGCCAGCAGCCAAGTCCTTAGCGGGGTTGAGACCCAGTACTTC
TRBV10-3	TRBJ2-2	-	TRBD2	CAISPGGGGELFF	TGTGCCATCAGCCCTGGGGGGGGTGGGGAGCTGTTTTTT
TRBV4-1	TRBJ1-2	-	TRBD1	CASSQRTGKHGYTF	TGCGCCAGCAGCCAAAGGACAGGGAAACATGGCTACACCTTC
TRBV7-9	TRBJ2-7	-	TRBD2	CASSLDGLAGPYYEQYF	TGTGCCAGCAGCTTAGATGGGCTAGCGGGACCTTACTACGAGCAGTACTTC
TRBV7-7	TRBJ2-5	once	TRBD2	CASSLAGGAGKETQYF	TGTGCTAGCAGCTTAGCGGGTGGCGCGGGGAAAGAGACCCAGTACTTC
TRBV5-6	TRBJ2-5	-	-	CASSLGGRDRLRLGQYF	TGTGCCAGCAGCTTGGGGGGGCGGGACAGACTTCGATTGGGGCAGTACTTC
TRBV18	TRBJ2-7	once	TRBD1	CASSHPGTGFEQYF	TGTGCCAGCTCACATCCCGGGACAGGATTCGAGCAGTACTTC
TRBV7-9	TRBJ2-2	few	-	CASSQTGVGENTGELFF	TGTGCCAGCAGCCAAACAGGCGTTGGGGAGAACACCGGGGAGCTGTTTTTT
TRBV4-1	TRBJ2-1	-	-	CASSQGTKGDEQFF	TGCGCCAGCAGCCAAGGGACGAAGGGGGATGAGCAGTTCTTC